This entry is about one T cell receptor beta chain. Germline values: CDR1 WSHSY, CDR2 SAAADI. The CDR3 totals 15 residues. V trimming: 3 bases; J trimming: 3 bases; junction bases outside the gene matches: 5. Sequencing was performed with immunoSEQ multiplex PCR; in TCRdb, only in-frame clones are kept and a portion is missing. The table records 250,000 to 400,000 clones, around nine tenths of them present only once. The data stem from a study of blood T cell repertoires in COVID-19. Across 20 to 25 US areas, participants ranged in age from roughly 18 to 95 years. Recovery among Cohort 3 donors was established by two negative PCRs, clearance, or symptom resolution.

This clonotype was obtained from a man between 60 and 75 years old who had recovered from COVID-19. The chain couples TRBV10-2 to TRBJ2-7, with 10 positions matching TRBD1. The sequenced sample consisted of PBMCs or T cells enriched from blood (not recorded which). CDR3 residues: CASSEKDRGVYEQYF. The CDR3 bases are TGCGCCAGCAGTGAAAAGGACAGGGGGGTCTACGAGCAGTACTTC.